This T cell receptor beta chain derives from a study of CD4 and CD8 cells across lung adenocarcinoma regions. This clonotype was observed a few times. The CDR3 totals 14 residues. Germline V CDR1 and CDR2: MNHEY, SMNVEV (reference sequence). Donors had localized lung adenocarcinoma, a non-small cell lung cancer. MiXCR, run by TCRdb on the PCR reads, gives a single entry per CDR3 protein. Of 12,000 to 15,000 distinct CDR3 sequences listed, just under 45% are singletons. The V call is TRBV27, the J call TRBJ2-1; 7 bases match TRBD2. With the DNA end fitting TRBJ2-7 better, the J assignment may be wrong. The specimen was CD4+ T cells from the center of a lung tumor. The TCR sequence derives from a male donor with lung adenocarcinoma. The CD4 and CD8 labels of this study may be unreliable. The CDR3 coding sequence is TGTGCCAGCAAGACCCCCGGGACTACCTACGAGCAGTACTTC. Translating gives CASKTPGTTYEQYF.